The present T cell receptor (beta chain) was sequenced within a study of beta chain features in type 1 diabetes. Study results and caveats: Insertion counts at VDJ junctions were lower in type 1 diabetes patients, who also showed more deletions there. Equally in patients and controls, shorter templates might have been favored by PCR. There was a moderate but significant shortening of TCRB CDR3s in all four CD4+ subsets of Type 1 diabetes patients.

In this sample, this clone turned up a few times. What it binds is not known. Purity above 98% was achieved in all sorted populations. Trimming left V 1 base short and J 5 bases short, with 15 bases between. Per the germline V gene, CDR1 is LGHNA and CDR2 is YSLEER. This CDR3 spans 16 amino acids. TCRB transcripts that were expressed got sequenced, as all of the isolated RNA had been reverse transcribed. Using immunoSEQ multiplex PCR, the repertoire was profiled, and TCRdb retains in-frame clones only, with some absent. The data contain roughly 230,000 clones, about 11% of them seen just once; the ten biggest clones take up over 0.015%.

The chain employs TRBV4-3 and TRBJ2-4; TRBD1 is a possible D gene (5 bases). Sequencing was carried out using naive CD4+ T cells from blood. The source of this sequence is a man under 40 with type 1 diabetes. Written as DNA, the CDR3 is TGCGCCAGCAGCCAAGCCTCCGTGGGGCCGGAAAACATTCAGTACTTC. It is translated as CASSQASVGPENIQYF.